The 22 T cell receptor beta chains listed next were all sequenced from one sample in a study of blood T cell repertoires in COVID-19. Clones were sequenced by immunoSEQ multiplex PCR, and TCRdb holds only the in-frame ones, with some missing. Of 88,000 or so clones in the sample, about 85% are singletons; the top ten hold approximately 24%. The material sequenced was peripheral blood. Receptors were obtained from a human donor in a cohort sampled during active COVID-19.

The J gene is TRBJ1-5, the V gene TRBV15, with TRBD1 identical over 11 bases. The CDR3 length is 14 residues. Per germline, CDR1 LNHNV and CDR2 YYDKDF (reference sequence). The junction had 3 bases not matched to a gene; V was cut back by 6 bases and J by 5 bases. The CDR3 loop is CATRTGQGDQPQHF. DNA for the CDR3: TGTGCCACCAGAACGGGACAGGGGGATCAGCCCCAGCATTTT.

The genes are TRBV18 and TRBJ1-3; D perhaps matches TRBD1 (6 bases). Germline values: CDR1 KGHSH, CDR2 LQKENI. The CDR3 spans 16 residues. V was shortened by 2 bases and J by 0 bases, with 11 bases between the two germline ends. CDR3 DNA: TGTGCCAGCTCACCATCGGGACAAATCTCTGGAAACACCATATATTTT. Encoded protein: CASSPSGQISGNTIYF.

This clone was seen once. This sequence joins TRBV18 and TRBJ1-4, with D perhaps matching TRBD1 (5 bases). V was shortened by 0 bases and J by 5 bases, with 10 bases between the two germline ends. The CDR3 runs to 15 residues. Germline loops: CDR1 KGHSH, CDR2 LQKENI. The CDR3 here is CASSPPGQGNEKLFF. The CDR3 nucleotides read TGTGCCAGCTCACCACCGGGGCAGGGAAATGAAAAACTGTTTTTT.

The V call is TRBV6-5, the J call TRBJ2-3, with D maybe TRBD1 (7 bases). The germline gives CDR1 MNHEY, CDR2 SVGAGI. V was pared by 8 bases and J by 0 bases, with 9 bases between. This CDR3 contains 13 residues. The CDR3 is CASGGGSTDTQYF. CDR3 sequence (DNA): TGTGCCAGCGGAGGGGGCAGCACAGATACGCAGTATTTT.

This chain connects TRBV25-1 to TRBJ2-7; possibly TRBD1 for D (6 bases). V was pared by 4 bases and J by 3 bases, with 13 bases between. In germline, CDR1 is MGHDK, CDR2 SYGVNS. There are 14 residues in the CDR3. The CDR3 spells CASSGASRGYEQYF. CDR3 in DNA: TGTGCCAGCAGTGGAGCTAGCAGGGGCTACGAGCAGTACTTC.

The rearrangement uses TRBV24-1 and TRBJ2-1; 9 nucleotides align to TRBD2. V lost 4 bases, J lost 7 bases, and 7 bases stayed unmatched. Germline V gene data show CDR1 as KGHDR and CDR2 as SFDVKD. CDR3 size: 15 residues. The chain's CDR3 is CATSEREGIRNEQFF. As DNA, the CDR3 is TGTGCCACCAGTGAGCGGGAGGGCATCAGAAATGAGCAGTTCTTC.

The chain links TRBV7-8 to TRBJ2-3, with 8 bases aligning to TRBD2. V was clipped by 5 bases and J by 5 bases; unmatched bases: 9. Germline CDR1 is SGHVS and CDR2 is FQNEAQ. The CDR3 consists of 15 residues. For the CDR3, the DNA is TGTGCCAGCAGCCCCTTCGCGGGAGGAGGAGATACGCAGTATTTT. Protein product: CASSPFAGGGDTQYF.

The V gene is TRBV12-3 or TRBV12-4, the J gene TRBJ2-1; D might be TRBD2 (5 bases). V was cut by 8 bases and J by 7 bases, with 9 bases left in between. This CDR3 comprises 11 residues. The CDR3 region has the DNA TGTGCCAGCGGGGTAGCGAATGAGCAGTTCTTC. This gives the protein CASGVANEQFF.

The V gene is TRBV2, the J gene TRBJ2-7; 12 nucleotides align to TRBD1. Unmatched junction bases numbered 10, after V lost 6 bases and J lost 7 bases. This CDR3 comprises 15 residues. CDR1 SNHLY and CDR2 FYNNEI come from the germline V gene. CDR3 coding DNA: TGTGCCAGCAGGGACGCGGGACAGGGGGCGCGGGAGCAGTACTTC. Its protein product is CASRDAGQGAREQYF.

The chain employs TRBV13 and TRBJ2-5; D might be TRBD2 (6 bases). The germline CDR1 and CDR2 sequences are PRHDT and FYEKMQ (reference sequence). V dropped 5 bases and J dropped 3 bases, with 16 bases sitting between them. CDR3 size: 15 residues. CDR3 DNA sequence: TGTGCCAGCAGCCCCACCGCGCGGGACGAAGAGACCCAGTACTTC. Its translation is CASSPTARDEETQYF. The whole variable domain, filled in from reference TRBV13 and TRBJ2-5, reads AAGVIQSPRHLIKEKRETATLKCYPIPRHDTVYWYQQGPGQDPQFLISFYEKMQSDKGSIPDRFSAQQFSDYHSELNMSSLELGDSALYFCASSPTARDEETQYFGPGTRLLVL.

This sequence joins TRBV6-4 and TRBJ1-1; D is ambiguous. Deletions cut 6 bases from V and 0 bases from J, with 8 bases between. There are 13 residues in the CDR3. CDR1 is MRHNA, CDR2 SNTAGT, per germline. CDR3: CASSAGMNTEAFF. In nucleotides, the CDR3 is TGTGCCAGCAGCGCAGGCATGAACACTGAAGCTTTCTTT.

V is TRBV18 and J is TRBJ2-7; TRBD2 aligns across 8 bases. The CDR3 covers 15 residues. J was trimmed by 4 bases and V by 6 bases; bases with no gene match: 11. Per the germline V gene, CDR1 is KGHSH and CDR2 is LQKENI. The CDR3 DNA reads TGTGCCAGCTCGCCCGGGACTAGTGGTTTGTACGAGCAGTACTTC. This codes for CASSPGTSGLYEQYF.

This clone has more than one count but fewer than ten. The rearrangement links TRBV5-1 to TRBJ1-4, with D uncertain. Trimming stripped 0 bases from V and 8 bases from J, with 17 bases between. The CDR3 loop spans 16 amino acids. CDR1 SGHRS and CDR2 YFSETQ come from the germline V gene. DNA for the CDR3: TGCGCCAGCAGCTTGGTGATAACCGGGATGGGGGAAAAACTGTTTTTT. Translated, it gives CASSLVITGMGEKLFF.

The chain recombines TRBV6-2 or TRBV6-3 with TRBJ1-5, with 8 nucleotides matching TRBD1. CDR3 size: 17 residues. Per the germline V gene, CDR1 is MNHEY and CDR2 is SVGEGT. The trim removed 6 bases at V and 1 base at J, leaving 11 bases unmatched. The CDR3 protein is CASSRWGQDGSNQPQHF. As DNA, the CDR3 is TGTGCCAGCAGCCGATGGGGACAGGACGGGAGCAATCAGCCCCAGCATTTT.

The chain carries TRBV25-1 and TRBJ1-2; D may be TRBD1 (6 bases). The CDR3 extends over 16 amino acids. Per germline, CDR1 MGHDK and CDR2 SYGVNS. Deletions cut 1 base from V and 4 bases from J, with 16 bases between. The CDR3 loop reads CASSESGGRGGYGYTF. CDR3 DNA: TGTGCCAGCAGTGAATCGGGGGGGCGCGGCGGCTATGGCTACACCTTC.

The V call is TRBV3-1 (or the pseudogene TRBV3-2), the J call TRBJ2-1; 9 bases fit TRBD1. The CDR3 loop spans 15 amino acids. J was trimmed by 8 bases and V by 9 bases; bases with no gene match: 14. Germline CDR1 and CDR2: LGHDT and YNNKEL (reference sequence). The CDR3 loop is CASSYRTGEVDEQFF. Written as DNA, the CDR3 is TGTGCCAGTTCGTATAGGACAGGGGAAGTCGATGAGCAGTTCTTC.

The rearrangement uses TRBV19 and TRBJ1-1; D perhaps matches TRBD1 (6 bases). The germline CDR1 and CDR2 sequences are LNHDA and SQIVND (reference sequence). The CDR3 has 13 amino acids. V lost 8 bases, J lost 5 bases, and 15 bases lay in between. The DNA of the CDR3 is TGTGCCAGTTCGTACAGGGCCTGGACTGAAGCTTTCTTT. It translates to CASSYRAWTEAFF.

The V and J genes are TRBV27 and TRBJ2-1; D is perhaps TRBD2 (5 bases). CDR3 length: 14 amino acids. Trimming shortened V by 3 bases and J by 6 bases, and 12 bases separated the two germline ends. CDR1 is MNHEY and CDR2 is SMNVEV in the germline V gene (reference sequence). CDR3 amino acids: CASSFVSVSNEQFF. CDR3 DNA sequence: TGTGCCAGCAGTTTTGTTAGCGTCAGCAATGAGCAGTTCTTC.

About this clone itself: A much larger clone sits a single nucleotide away, making a read error possible. The chain recombines TRBV18 with TRBJ2-1; tentative D call: TRBD1 (5 bases). V was pared by 8 bases and J by 6 bases, with 14 bases between. The CDR3 has 13 amino acids. Germline CDR1 KGHSH, CDR2 LQKENI. As DNA, the CDR3 is TGTGCCAGCCCCCCTGACAGACGCAATGAGCAGTTCTTC. This sequence encodes CASPPDRRNEQFF.

This sequence joins TRBV5-1 and TRBJ2-2; TRBD1 matches 10 bases. CDR3 length equals 15 residues. Looked up from germline, CDR1 is SGHRS and CDR2 is YFSETQ. The ends lost 3 bases at V and 7 bases at J; junction bases unmatched: 6. This chain's CDR3 is CASSSGTGDLGELFF. Written as DNA, the CDR3 is TGCGCCAGCAGCTCCGGGACAGGGGACCTCGGGGAGCTGTTTTTT.

The V and J genes are TRBV4-1 and TRBJ2-5, with D perhaps matching TRBD2 (5 bases). Germline V gene data show CDR1 as MGHRA and CDR2 as YSYEKL. V lost 1 base and J lost 2, with 17 bases in between. The CDR3 is 17 amino acids. CDR3 sequence reads: CASSQVLWTARQETQYF. DNA of the CDR3: TGCGCCAGCAGCCAAGTTCTGTGGACTGCAAGACAAGAGACCCAGTACTTC.

The V gene is TRBV15, the J gene TRBJ2-2; D unclear. Deletions cut 5 bases from V and 7 bases from J, with 11 bases between. CDR3 length: 13 amino acids. The germline V gene has CDR1 LNHNV and CDR2 YYDKDF (reference sequence). CDR3 region: CATSSRPGGELFF. Written as DNA, the CDR3 is TGTGCCACCAGCTCGAGGCCGGGCGGGGAGCTGTTTTTT.